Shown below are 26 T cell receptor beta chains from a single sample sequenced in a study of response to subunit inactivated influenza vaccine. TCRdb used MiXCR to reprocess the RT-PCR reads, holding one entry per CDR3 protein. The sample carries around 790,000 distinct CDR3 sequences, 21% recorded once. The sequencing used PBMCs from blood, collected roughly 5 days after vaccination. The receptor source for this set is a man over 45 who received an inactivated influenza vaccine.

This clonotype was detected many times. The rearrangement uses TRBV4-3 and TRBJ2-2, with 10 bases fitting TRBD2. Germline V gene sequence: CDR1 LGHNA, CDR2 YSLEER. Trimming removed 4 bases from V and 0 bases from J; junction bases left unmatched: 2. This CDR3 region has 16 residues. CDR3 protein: CASSRGLATNTGELFF. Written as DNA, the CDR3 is TGCGCCAGCAGCCGGGGACTAGCGACGAACACCGGGGAGCTGTTTTTT.

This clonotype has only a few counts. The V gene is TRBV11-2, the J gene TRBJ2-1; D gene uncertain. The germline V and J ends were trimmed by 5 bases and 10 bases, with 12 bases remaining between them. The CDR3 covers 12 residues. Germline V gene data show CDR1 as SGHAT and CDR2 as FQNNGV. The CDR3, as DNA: TGTGCCAGCAGCCTGGTTCGTCGGGAGCAGTTCTTC. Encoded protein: CASSLVRREQFF.

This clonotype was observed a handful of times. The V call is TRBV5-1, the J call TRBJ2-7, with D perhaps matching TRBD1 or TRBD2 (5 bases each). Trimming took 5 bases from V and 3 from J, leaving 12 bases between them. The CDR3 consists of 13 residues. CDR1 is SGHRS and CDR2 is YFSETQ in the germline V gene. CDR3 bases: TGCGCCAGCAGGACGAGGGGTGGCTACGAGCAGTACTTC. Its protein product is CASRTRGGYEQYF.

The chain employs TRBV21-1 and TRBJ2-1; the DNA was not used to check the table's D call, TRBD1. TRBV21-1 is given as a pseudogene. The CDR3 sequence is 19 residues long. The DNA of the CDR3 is TGTGCCAGCAGCAAACTCCGGGACAGGGGCTTCCGGGAGTACAATGAGCAGTTCTTC. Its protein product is CASSKLRDRGFREYNEQFF.

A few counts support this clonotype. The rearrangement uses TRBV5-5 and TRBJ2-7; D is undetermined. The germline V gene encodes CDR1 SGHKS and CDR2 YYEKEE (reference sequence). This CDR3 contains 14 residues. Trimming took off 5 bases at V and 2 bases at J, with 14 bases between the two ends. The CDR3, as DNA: TGTGCCAGCAGACTAACCGGGCAACCCTACGAGCAGTACTTC. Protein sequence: CASRLTGQPYEQYF.

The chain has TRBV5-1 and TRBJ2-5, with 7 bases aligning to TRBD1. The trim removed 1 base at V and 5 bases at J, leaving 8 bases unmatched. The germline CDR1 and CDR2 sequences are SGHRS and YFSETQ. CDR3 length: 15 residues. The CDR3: CASSLPGTVVETQYF. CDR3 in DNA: TGCGCCAGCAGCTTGCCCGGGACAGTTGTGGAGACCCAGTACTTC. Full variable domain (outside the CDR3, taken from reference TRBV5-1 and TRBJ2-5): KAGVTQTPRYLIKTRGQQVTLSCSPISGHRSVSWYQQTPGQGLQFLFEYFSETQRNKGNFPGRFSGRQFSNSRSEMNVSTLELGDSALYLCASSLPGTVVETQYFGPGTRLLVL.

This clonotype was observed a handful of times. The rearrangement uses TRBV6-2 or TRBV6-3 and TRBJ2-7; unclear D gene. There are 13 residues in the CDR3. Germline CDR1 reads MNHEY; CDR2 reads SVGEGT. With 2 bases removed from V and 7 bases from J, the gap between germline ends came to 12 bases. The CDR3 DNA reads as TGTGCCAGCAGTTACGTCAGATCGGGTGAGCAGTACTTC. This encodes CASSYVRSGEQYF.

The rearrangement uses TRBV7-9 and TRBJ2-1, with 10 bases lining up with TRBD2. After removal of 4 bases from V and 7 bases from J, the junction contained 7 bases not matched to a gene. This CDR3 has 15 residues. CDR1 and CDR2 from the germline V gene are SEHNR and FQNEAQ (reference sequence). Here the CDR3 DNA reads TGTGCCAGCAGCTCCTCGGGTAGCGGGAGGAATGAGCAGTTCTTC. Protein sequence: CASSSSGSGRNEQFF.

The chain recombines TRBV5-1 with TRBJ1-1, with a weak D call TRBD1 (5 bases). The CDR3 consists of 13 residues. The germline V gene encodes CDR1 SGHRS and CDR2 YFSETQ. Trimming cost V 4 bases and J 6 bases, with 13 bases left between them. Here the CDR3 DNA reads TGCGCCAGCAGCGCCGGGGCCGGGGCTGAAGCTTTCTTT. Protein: CASSAGAGAEAFF. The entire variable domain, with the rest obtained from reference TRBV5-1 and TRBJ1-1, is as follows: KAGVTQTPRYLIKTRGQQVTLSCSPISGHRSVSWYQQTPGQGLQFLFEYFSETQRNKGNFPGRFSGRQFSNSRSEMNVSTLELGDSALYLCASSAGAGAEAFFGQGTRLTVV.

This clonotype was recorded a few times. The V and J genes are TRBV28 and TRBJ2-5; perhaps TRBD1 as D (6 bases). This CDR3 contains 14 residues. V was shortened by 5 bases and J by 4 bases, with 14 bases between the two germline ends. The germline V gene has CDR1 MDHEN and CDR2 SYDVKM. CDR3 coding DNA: TGTGCCAGCAGTCCCCAACAGGGACGAGAGACCCAGTACTTC. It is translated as CASSPQQGRETQYF.

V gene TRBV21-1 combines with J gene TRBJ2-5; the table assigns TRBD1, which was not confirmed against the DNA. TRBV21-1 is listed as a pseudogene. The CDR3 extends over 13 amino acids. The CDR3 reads CASSKIQGETQYF. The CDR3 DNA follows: TGTGCCAGCAGTAAAATCCAGGGGGAGACCCAGTACTTC.

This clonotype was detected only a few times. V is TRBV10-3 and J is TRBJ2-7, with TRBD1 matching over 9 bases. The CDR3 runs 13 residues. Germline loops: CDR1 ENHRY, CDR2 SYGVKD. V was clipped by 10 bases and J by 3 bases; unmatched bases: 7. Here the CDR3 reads CATRPGQGYEQYF. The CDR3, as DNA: TGTGCCACTCGACCGGGACAGGGCTACGAGCAGTACTTC.

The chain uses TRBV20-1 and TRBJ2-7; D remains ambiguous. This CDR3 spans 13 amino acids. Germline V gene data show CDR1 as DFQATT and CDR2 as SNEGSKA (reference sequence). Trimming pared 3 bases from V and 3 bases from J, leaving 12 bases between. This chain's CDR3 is CSASGRPVYEQYF. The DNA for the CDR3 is TGCAGTGCTAGTGGTAGACCTGTCTACGAGCAGTACTTC.

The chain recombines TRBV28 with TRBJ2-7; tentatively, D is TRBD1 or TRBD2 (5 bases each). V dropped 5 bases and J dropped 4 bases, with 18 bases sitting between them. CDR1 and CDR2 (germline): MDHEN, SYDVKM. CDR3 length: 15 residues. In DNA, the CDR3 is TGTGCCAGCAGTCTTGGGACGTGGGATGGGTACGAGCAGTACTTC. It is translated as CASSLGTWDGYEQYF.

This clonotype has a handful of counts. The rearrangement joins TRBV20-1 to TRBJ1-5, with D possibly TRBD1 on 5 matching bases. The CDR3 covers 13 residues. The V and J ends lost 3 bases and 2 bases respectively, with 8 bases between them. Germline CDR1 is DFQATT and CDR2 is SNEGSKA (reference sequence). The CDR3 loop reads CSASGAGNQPQHF. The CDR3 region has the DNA TGCAGTGCTAGCGGGGCGGGCAATCAGCCCCAGCATTTT.

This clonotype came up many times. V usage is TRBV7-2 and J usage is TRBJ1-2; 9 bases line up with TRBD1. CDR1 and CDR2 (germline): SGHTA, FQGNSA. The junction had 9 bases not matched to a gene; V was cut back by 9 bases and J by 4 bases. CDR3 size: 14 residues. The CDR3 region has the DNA TGTGCCAGTTCCCGGGACAGGGCCTTCTATGGCTACACCTTC. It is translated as CASSRDRAFYGYTF. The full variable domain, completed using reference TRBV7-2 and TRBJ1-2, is GAGVSQSPSNKVTEKGKDVELRCDPISGHTALYWYRQSLGQGLEFLIYFQGNSAPDKSGLPSDRFSAERTGGSVSTLTIQRTQQEDSAVYLCASSRDRAFYGYTFGSGTRLTVV.

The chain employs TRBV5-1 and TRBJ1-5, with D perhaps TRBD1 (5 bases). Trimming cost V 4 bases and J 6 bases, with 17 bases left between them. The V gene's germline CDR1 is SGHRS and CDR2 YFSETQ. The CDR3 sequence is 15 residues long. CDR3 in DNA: TGCGCCAGCAGCCTGGGGACGGTCCGAGGTCAGCCCCAGCATTTT. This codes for CASSLGTVRGQPQHF.

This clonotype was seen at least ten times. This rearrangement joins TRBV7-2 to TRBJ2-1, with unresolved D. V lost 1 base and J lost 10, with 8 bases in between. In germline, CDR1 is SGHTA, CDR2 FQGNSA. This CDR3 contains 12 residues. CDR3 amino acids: CASSLGRVEQFF. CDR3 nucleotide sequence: TGTGCCAGCAGCTTAGGACGCGTCGAGCAGTTCTTC.

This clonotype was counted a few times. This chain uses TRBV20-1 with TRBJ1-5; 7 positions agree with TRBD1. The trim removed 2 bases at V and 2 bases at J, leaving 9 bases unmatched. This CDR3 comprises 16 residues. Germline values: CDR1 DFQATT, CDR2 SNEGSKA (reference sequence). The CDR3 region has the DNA TGCAGTGCTAGAAGACAGGGACGGATGGGCAATCAGCCCCAGCATTTT. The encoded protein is CSARRQGRMGNQPQHF.

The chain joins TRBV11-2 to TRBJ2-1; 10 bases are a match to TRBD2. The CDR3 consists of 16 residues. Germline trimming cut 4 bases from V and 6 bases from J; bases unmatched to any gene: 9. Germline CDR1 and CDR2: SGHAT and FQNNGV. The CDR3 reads CASSSRLAGVANEQFF. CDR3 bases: TGTGCCAGCAGCTCCCGTCTAGCGGGAGTGGCCAATGAGCAGTTCTTC. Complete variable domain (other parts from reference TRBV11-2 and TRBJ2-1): EAGVAQSPRYKIIEKRQSVAFWCNPISGHATLYWYQQILGQGPKLLIQFQNNGVVDDSQLPKDRFSAERLKGVDSTLKIQPAKLEDSAVYLCASSSRLAGVANEQFFGPGTRLTVL.

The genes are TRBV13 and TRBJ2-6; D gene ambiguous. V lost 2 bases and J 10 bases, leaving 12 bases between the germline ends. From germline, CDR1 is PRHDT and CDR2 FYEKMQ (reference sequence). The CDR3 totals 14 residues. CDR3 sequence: CASSLMAVLNVLTF. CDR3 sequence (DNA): TGTGCCAGCAGCTTAATGGCAGTACTTAACGTCCTGACTTTC. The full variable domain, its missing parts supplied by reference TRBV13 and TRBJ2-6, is AAGVIQSPRHLIKEKRETATLKCYPIPRHDTVYWYQQGPGQDPQFLISFYEKMQSDKGSIPDRFSAQQFSDYHSELNMSSLELGDSALYFCASSLMAVLNVLTFGAGSRLTVL.

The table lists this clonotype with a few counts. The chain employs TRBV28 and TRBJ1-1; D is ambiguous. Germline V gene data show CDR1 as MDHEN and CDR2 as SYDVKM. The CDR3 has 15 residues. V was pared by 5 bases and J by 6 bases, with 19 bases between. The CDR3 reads CASSPTMVTSSEAFF. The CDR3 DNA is TGTGCCAGCAGTCCCACCATGGTCACGAGTTCTGAAGCTTTCTTT.

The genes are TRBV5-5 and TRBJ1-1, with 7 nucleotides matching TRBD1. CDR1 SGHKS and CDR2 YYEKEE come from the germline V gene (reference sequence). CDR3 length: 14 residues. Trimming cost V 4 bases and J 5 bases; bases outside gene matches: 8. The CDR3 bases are TGTGCCAGCAGCCGTCAGGGGGTGGAGACTGAAGCTTTCTTT. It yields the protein CASSRQGVETEAFF.

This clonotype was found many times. The CDR3 region is CASSFRGNEQFF. CDR3 DNA: TGTGCCAGCAGTTTTCGGGGGAATGAGCAGTTCTTC. The chain has TRBV12-3 or TRBV12-4 and TRBJ2-1; possible D gene TRBD2, 6 bases. Deletions cut 3 bases from V and 7 bases from J, with 7 bases between. This CDR3 region has 12 residues.

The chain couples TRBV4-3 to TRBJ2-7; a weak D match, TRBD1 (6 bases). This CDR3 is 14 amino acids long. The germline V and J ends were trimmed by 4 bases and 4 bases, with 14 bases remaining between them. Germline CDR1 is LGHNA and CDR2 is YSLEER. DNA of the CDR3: TGCGCCAGCAGCCTAAACAGGGAAGGTTACGAGCAGTACTTC. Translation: CASSLNREGYEQYF.

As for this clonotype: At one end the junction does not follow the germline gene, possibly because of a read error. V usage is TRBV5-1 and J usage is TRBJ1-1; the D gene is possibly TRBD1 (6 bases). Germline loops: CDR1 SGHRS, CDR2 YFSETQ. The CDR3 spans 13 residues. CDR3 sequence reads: CASSLPEGGSEVF. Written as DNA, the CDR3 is TGCGCCAGCAGCTTGCCTGAGGGGGGCAGCGAGGTCTTT.